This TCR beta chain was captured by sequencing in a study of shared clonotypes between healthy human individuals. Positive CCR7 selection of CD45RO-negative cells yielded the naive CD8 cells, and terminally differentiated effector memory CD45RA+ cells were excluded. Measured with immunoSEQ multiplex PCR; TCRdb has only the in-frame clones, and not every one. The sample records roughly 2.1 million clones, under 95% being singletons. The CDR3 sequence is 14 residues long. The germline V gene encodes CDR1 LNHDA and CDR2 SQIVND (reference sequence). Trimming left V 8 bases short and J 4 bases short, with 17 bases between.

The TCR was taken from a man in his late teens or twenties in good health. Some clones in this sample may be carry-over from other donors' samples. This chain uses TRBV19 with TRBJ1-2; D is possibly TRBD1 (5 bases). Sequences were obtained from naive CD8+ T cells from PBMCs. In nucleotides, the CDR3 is TGTGCCAGTTCCGAGCGGGGGGTGGGCTATGGCTACACCTTC. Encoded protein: CASSERGVGYGYTF.